This T cell receptor (beta chain) is drawn from a study of T cells expressing NK-cell markers. Study-level background: According to the study, TCR beta repertoires originated from sorted CD3+CD56+NKG2C+, CD3+CD56+NKG2C- and CD3+CD56-NKG2C+ T cells. In the group of eight sequenced donors, seven were HCMV-seropositive and one was seronegative. Study-wide results and caveats: Once again these clonotypes came out on top in the CD3+CD56-NKG2C+ fraction of several donors.

UMIs were included in TCR beta cDNA generated by 5'RACE template switching. TCRdb processed the 5' RACE reads again and assigns one entry to each CDR3 protein, with no DNA. Its table lists about 460,000 distinct CDR3 sequences. This CDR3 contains 15 residues. Germline CDR1 reads SGHAT; CDR2 reads FQNNGV. As for this clonotype: Antigen specificity is unknown.

Sequenced sample: blood T cells: a sorted CD56 or NKG2C T cell subset, CD4+ or CD8+ T cells, or bulk PBMC T cells (not recorded which). The TCR comes from a woman aged 45-65 years in good health. This chain connects TRBV11-2 to TRBJ2-1; TCRdb picks TRBD1, but there is no DNA to check that call. The chain's CDR3 is CASSPTPKPSSREFF.